The source of this T cell receptor (beta chain) is a study of blood T cell repertoires in COVID-19. For the study at large: Specimens from acute and convalescent COVID-19 originated in the United States, Italy and Spain. Nucleic acid was either cDNA or gDNA, and it came from T cells, B-cell-depleted T cells, or PBMCs.

Original handling: Cell counts per sample came from amplifying reference gene primers. Libraries were prepared by immunoSEQ multiplex PCR; TCRdb keeps only in-frame clonotypes and omits some of them. The V and J calls and clone size come from that table; D and trimming were worked out from the DNA. Of about 98,000 clones in the sample, around 90% are singletons; the top ten hold 1.9%. The germline V gene has CDR1 LNHDA and CDR2 SQIVND (reference sequence). V lost 5 bases and J 12 bases, leaving 14 bases between the germline ends. CDR3 length equals 12 residues. Sequenced input: peripheral blood. The receptor's source is a woman between 50 and 59 years old with COVID-19, enrolled during active disease. The rearrangement uses TRBV19 and TRBJ2-4; D ambiguous. CDR3 DNA: TGTGCCAGTAGTTCAACGACTGGAACTCAGTACTTC. It translates to CASSSTTGTQYF.